These 3 T cell receptor beta chains were all obtained from the same sample, sequenced in a study of blood T cell repertoires in COVID-19. Here immunoSEQ multiplex PCR was the method, and the copy in TCRdb shows in-frame clones only, minus some. The table includes about 99,000 clones, about 83% detected once. Material: peripheral blood. The receptors come from a man aged 70-80 years with active or convalescent COVID-19.

The chain combines TRBV6-2 or TRBV6-3 with TRBJ1-5; D may be TRBD1 (6 bases). This CDR3 contains 17 residues. V was shortened by 2 bases and J by 4 bases, with 18 bases between the two germline ends. Germline-derived CDR1 and CDR2 are MNHEY and SVGEGT. The CDR3 loop is CASSYGPQGPGNQPQHF. The CDR3 DNA follows: TGTGCCAGCAGTTACGGGCCACAGGGACCAGGGAATCAGCCCCAGCATTTT.

This rearrangement joins TRBV24-1 to TRBJ2-4; D not resolved. V was shortened by 0 bases and J by 0 bases, with 11 bases between the two germline ends. Germline loops: CDR1 KGHDR, CDR2 SFDVKD. This CDR3 contains 17 residues. The CDR3 sequence is CATSDLLADLAKNIQYF. Written as DNA, the CDR3 is TGTGCCACCAGTGATTTGTTGGCAGACTTAGCCAAAAACATTCAGTACTTC.

V and J are TRBV28 and TRBJ1-2, with TRBD1 identical over 8 bases. Germline V gene sequence: CDR1 MDHEN, CDR2 SYDVKM. The CDR3 is 16 residues long. V was pared by 6 bases and J by 8 bases, with 17 bases of the junction left unmatched. CDR3 loop: CASSQRPGTGYEGYTF. As DNA, the CDR3 is TGTGCCAGCAGCCAACGCCCAGGGACAGGTTATGAAGGCTACACCTTC.